This T cell receptor (beta chain) originates from a study of T cells in Graves' hyperthyroidism and ophthalmopathy. Each person with ophthalmopathy scored at least 3 on the Clinical Activity Score, reached NOSPECS grade 4 or higher, and had been ill under 3 months. Amplification targeted TCR beta CDR3 regions from RNA transcripts. The HTBI primer set served for first-round RT-PCR of the TCR CDR3. TCRdb fed the multiplex PCR reads into MiXCR, producing one record per CDR3 protein. The table includes 300,000 or so distinct CDR3 sequences, about a sixth detected once. Germline CDR1 is LGHNA and CDR2 is YNFKEQ. V lost 1 base to trimming and J lost 6 bases, with 16 bases between them. The CDR3 totals 15 residues.

Sequencing was carried out using blood. The clonotype originates from a woman between 55 and 75 years old with Graves' ophthalmopathy. The rearrangement uses TRBV4-2 and TRBJ2-7, with D tentatively TRBD2 (5 bases). This chain's CDR3 is CASSQGQRGYSEQYF. CDR3 nucleotide sequence: TGTGCCAGCAGCCAAGGCCAACGGGGTTATAGCGAGCAGTACTTC.